This TCR beta chain was captured in a study of T cell repertoires in cytomegalovirus infection. Study overall: TCR beta signatures that were public indicated CMV infection and matching HLA type. Overall study results and limits: The study found HLA-C-restricted CMV-specific TCR beta clonotypes dominating the ex vivo response. CMV carriers having the relevant HLA were flagged by cumulative public TCR beta family frequency.

This CDR3 has 17 amino acids. V shed 4 bases, J shed 0 bases, and the junction held 8 bases outside the gene matches. The germline V gene has CDR1 SGHVS and CDR2 FQNEAQ. This clonotype has just a few counts. Its antigen is undetermined. Using its own MiXCR run on the reads, TCRdb lists one record per CDR3 protein. Of approximately 150,000 distinct CDR3 sequences detected, about a fifth appear once; the ten largest clones hold roughly 25%. The gene calls are TRBV7-8 and TRBJ1-1; 10 bases match TRBD1. The sequences come from CD8+ T cells from cultured PBMCs, collected from culture after CMV antigen stimulation. The clonotype comes from a human donor in good health (CMV status not recorded). Some clones in this sample may be carry-over from other donors' samples. CDR3 amino acids: CASSYRPGTGVNTEAFF. DNA of the CDR3: TGTGCCAGCAGCTACCGTCCCGGGACAGGGGTGAACACTGAAGCTTTCTTT.